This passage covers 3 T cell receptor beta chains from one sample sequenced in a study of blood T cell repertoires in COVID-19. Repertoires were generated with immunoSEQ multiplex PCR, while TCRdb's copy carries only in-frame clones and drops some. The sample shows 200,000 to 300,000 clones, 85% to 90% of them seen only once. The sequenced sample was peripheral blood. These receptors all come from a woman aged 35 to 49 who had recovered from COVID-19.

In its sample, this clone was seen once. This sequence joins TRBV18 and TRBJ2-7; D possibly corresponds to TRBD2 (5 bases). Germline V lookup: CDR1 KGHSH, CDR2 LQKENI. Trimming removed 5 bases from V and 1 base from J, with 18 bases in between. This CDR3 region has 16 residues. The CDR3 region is CASSYGPTGGSYEQYF. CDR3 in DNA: TGTGCCAGCTCATATGGACCCACCGGAGGTTCCTACGAGCAGTACTTC.

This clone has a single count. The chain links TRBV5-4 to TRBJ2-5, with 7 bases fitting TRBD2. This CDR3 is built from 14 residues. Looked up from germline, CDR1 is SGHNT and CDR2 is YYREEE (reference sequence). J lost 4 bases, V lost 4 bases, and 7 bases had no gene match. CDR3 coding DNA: TGTGCCAGCAGCAGGGAGGGGCGGGGAGAGACCCAGTACTTC. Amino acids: CASSREGRGETQYF.

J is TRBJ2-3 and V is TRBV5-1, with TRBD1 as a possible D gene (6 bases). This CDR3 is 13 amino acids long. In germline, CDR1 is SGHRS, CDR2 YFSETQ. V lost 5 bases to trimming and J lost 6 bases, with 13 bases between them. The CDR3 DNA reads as TGCGCCAGCAGTCAGGGGATTGCGGATACGCAGTATTTT. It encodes CASSQGIADTQYF.